The sequence of this TCR beta chain was determined in a study of blood T cells in healthy people across ages. Samples each yielded at least 5 micrograms of total RNA. Sample-barcoded 5' priming and a J-beta primer mix drove a second PCR of about 6 to 12 cycles. Each cDNA molecule was tagged by a template-switch adaptor with 12 random nucleotides. TCRdb recomputed calls from the 5' RACE reads with MiXCR, one row per CDR3 protein. The sample lists roughly 860,000 distinct CDR3 sequences, roughly 60% occurring once. CDR3 length equals 13 residues. The trim removed 4 bases at V and 6 bases at J, leaving 4 bases unmatched.

This chain joins TRBV12-3 or TRBV12-4 and TRBJ1-1; TRBD1 matches 8 bases. Sample: blood. The sequence derives from a man aged 25-45 years in good health. The CDR3 nucleotides are TGTGCCAGCAGTTCCACGACAGGGGCTGAAGCTTTCTTT. Protein sequence: CASSSTTGAEAFF.